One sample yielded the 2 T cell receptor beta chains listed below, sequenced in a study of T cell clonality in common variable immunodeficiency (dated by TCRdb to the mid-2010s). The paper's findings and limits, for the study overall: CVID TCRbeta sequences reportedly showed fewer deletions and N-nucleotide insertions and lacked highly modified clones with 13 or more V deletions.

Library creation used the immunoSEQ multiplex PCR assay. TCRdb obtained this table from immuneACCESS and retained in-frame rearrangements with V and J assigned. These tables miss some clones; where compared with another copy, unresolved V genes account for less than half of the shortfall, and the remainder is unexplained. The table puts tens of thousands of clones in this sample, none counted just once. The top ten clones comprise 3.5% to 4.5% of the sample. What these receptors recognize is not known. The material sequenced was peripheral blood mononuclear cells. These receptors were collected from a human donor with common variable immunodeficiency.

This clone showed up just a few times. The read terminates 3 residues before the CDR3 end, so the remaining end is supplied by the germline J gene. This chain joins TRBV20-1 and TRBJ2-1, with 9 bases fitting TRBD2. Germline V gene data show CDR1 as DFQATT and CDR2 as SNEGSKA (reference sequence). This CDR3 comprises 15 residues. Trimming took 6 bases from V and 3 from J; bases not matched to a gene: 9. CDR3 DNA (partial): TGCAGTGCCCGACCGGGACTAGCCATCTACAATGAG. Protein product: CSARPGLAIYNE. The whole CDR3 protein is CSARPGLAIYNEQFF.

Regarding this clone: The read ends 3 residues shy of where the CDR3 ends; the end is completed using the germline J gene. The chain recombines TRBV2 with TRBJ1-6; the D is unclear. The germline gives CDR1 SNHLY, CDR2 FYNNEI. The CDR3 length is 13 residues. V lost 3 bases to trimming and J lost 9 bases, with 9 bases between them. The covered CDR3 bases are TGTGCCAGCAGTGAGGACCGGGGTTCACCC. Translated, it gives CASSEDRGSP. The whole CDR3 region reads CASSEDRGSPLHF.